This T cell receptor (beta chain) was recorded in a study of T cells after yellow fever vaccination. TCRdb reprocessed the 5' RACE reads via MiXCR and lists one record per CDR3 protein. The sample holds about 220,000 distinct CDR3 sequences, less than 7.5% seen once. Study-level findings and limits: A limited proportion of clonotypes was detected within both the CD4 and CD8 compartments. Once the booster was given, most primary-vaccination clones reappeared, at approximately 97% for CD4 and roughly 85% for CD8. Highly abundant clonotypes carried over from the bulk population could end up in FACS-sorted repertoires as contaminants.

The CDR3 loop spans 13 amino acids. V lost 7 bases and J lost 5, with 17 bases in between. CDR1 is SQVTM and CDR2 is ANQGSEA in the germline V gene. This clonotype was seen many times. Its antigen is currently unknown. This clonotype was sampled from a man younger than 40 who received the YFV17D yellow fever vaccine. The input for sequencing was CD4+ T cells sorted from PBMCs, taken on the day of the yellow fever booster vaccination. This chain joins TRBV29-1 and TRBJ2-5; D is possibly TRBD2 (7 bases). CDR3 in DNA: TGCAGCGGCGGGGGCGCGCTCCCCGAGACCCAGTACTTC. Its protein is CSGGGALPETQYF.